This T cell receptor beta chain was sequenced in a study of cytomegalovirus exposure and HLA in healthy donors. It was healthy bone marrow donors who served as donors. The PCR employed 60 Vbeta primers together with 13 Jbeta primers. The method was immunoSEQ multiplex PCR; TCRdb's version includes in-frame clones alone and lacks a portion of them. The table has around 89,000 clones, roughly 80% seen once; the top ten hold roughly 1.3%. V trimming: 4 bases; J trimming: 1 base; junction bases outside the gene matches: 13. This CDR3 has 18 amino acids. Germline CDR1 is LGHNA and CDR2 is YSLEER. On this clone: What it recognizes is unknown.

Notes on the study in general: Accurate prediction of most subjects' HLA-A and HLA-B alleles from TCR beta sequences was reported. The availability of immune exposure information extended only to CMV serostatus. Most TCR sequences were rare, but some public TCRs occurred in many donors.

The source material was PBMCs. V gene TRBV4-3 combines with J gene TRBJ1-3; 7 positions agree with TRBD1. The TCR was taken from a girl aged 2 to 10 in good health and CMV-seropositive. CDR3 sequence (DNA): TGCGCCAGCAGCCCGTCCGGGCCGGGACAGCTTTCTGGAAACACCATATATTTT. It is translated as CASSPSGPGQLSGNTIYF.